Listed below are T cell receptor beta chains from one sample, sequenced in a study of blood T cell repertoires in COVID-19. Produced via immunoSEQ multiplex PCR; TCRdb's table is partial and in-frame only. The sample includes roughly 150,000 clones, about four fifths of them seen just once. The sample consisted of peripheral blood. The receptor set was obtained from a man aged 70-80 years who had recovered from COVID-19. The CDR3 runs from the conserved cysteine through the conserved F or W. A D gene is named only where the DNA matches it firmly. The listing skips clone size in some rows; elsewhere it reads once, few, many or a size class.

d_call: TRBD2
j_call: TRBJ2-5
clone_size: NA
v_call: TRBV7-9
cdr3_length: 16
cdr3_aa: CASSRGLAGPGETQYF
cdr3_nt: TGTGCCAGCAGCCGGGGACTAGCGGGACCGGGGGAGACCCAGTACTTC

d_call: NA
j_call: TRBJ2-7
clone_size: NA
v_call: TRBV6-5
cdr3_length: 15
cdr3_aa: CASNPGDTSMYEQYF
cdr3_nt: TGTGCCAGCAACCCTGGGGACACCTCAATGTACGAGCAGTACTTC

d_call: TRBD2
j_call: TRBJ2-1
clone_size: NA
v_call: TRBV30
cdr3_length: 16
cdr3_aa: CAWKTSGSIRANEQFF
cdr3_nt: TGTGCCTGGAAAACTAGCGGGAGTATAAGGGCCAATGAGCAGTTCTTC

d_call: NA
j_call: TRBJ1-2
clone_size: few
v_call: TRBV6-5
cdr3_length: 14
cdr3_aa: CASTPDNANYGYTF
cdr3_nt: TGTGCCAGCACTCCTGACAACGCTAACTATGGCTACACCTTC

d_call: NA
j_call: TRBJ2-7
clone_size: NA
v_call: TRBV6-6
cdr3_length: 13
cdr3_aa: CASRITGSYEQYF
cdr3_nt: TGTGCCAGCCGGATCACAGGGTCCTACGAGCAGTACTTC

d_call: NA
j_call: TRBJ2-2
clone_size: NA
v_call: TRBV5-1
cdr3_length: 15
cdr3_aa: CASSPWTENTGELFF
cdr3_nt: TGCGCCAGCAGCCCCTGGACAGAGAACACCGGGGAGCTGTTTTTT

d_call: TRBD1
j_call: TRBJ1-5
clone_size: NA
v_call: TRBV28
cdr3_length: 15
cdr3_aa: CASESAGTGNQPQHF
cdr3_nt: TGTGCCAGCGAGTCCGCCGGGACAGGGAATCAGCCCCAGCATTTT

d_call: NA
j_call: TRBJ2-1
clone_size: NA
v_call: TRBV5-4
cdr3_length: 15
cdr3_aa: CASRSDSQRYNEQFF
cdr3_nt: TGTGCCAGCAGATCGGACTCCCAACGTTACAATGAGCAGTTCTTC

d_call: NA
j_call: TRBJ1-2
clone_size: NA
v_call: TRBV12-3/TRBV12-4
cdr3_length: 13
cdr3_aa: CASSLEWLYGYTF
cdr3_nt: TGTGCCAGCAGTTTAGAATGGCTCTATGGCTACACCTTC

d_call: TRBD1
j_call: TRBJ2-7
clone_size: NA
v_call: TRBV19
cdr3_length: 12
cdr3_aa: CASSRTGAEQYF
cdr3_nt: TGTGCCAGTAGTAGGACAGGGGCCGAGCAGTACTTC

d_call: TRBD1
j_call: TRBJ1-4
clone_size: few
v_call: TRBV7-2
cdr3_length: 15
cdr3_aa: CASSLGTGGNEKLFF
cdr3_nt: TGTGCCAGCAGCTTAGGGACAGGGGGTAATGAAAAACTGTTTTTT

d_call: TRBD2
j_call: TRBJ2-1
clone_size: NA
v_call: TRBV12-3/TRBV12-4
cdr3_length: 13
cdr3_aa: CASRLAGPSEQFF
cdr3_nt: TGTGCCAGCCGACTAGCGGGACCGAGTGAGCAGTTCTTC

d_call: NA
j_call: TRBJ2-7
clone_size: once
v_call: TRBV7-9
cdr3_length: 12
cdr3_aa: CASSLDYFEQYF
cdr3_nt: TGTGCCAGCAGCCTGGACTATTTTGAGCAGTACTTC

d_call: NA
j_call: TRBJ2-7
clone_size: NA
v_call: TRBV6-5
cdr3_length: 14
cdr3_aa: CASRADTNSYEQYF
cdr3_nt: TGTGCCAGCAGGGCGGACACCAACTCCTACGAGCAGTACTTC

d_call: TRBD2
j_call: TRBJ2-1
clone_size: NA
v_call: TRBV11-3
cdr3_length: 12
cdr3_aa: CASGAGTNEQFF
cdr3_nt: TGTGCCAGCGGAGCGGGAACCAATGAGCAGTTCTTC

d_call: NA
j_call: TRBJ2-7
clone_size: NA
v_call: TRBV9
cdr3_length: 15
cdr3_aa: CASSVGLDLPYEQYF
cdr3_nt: TGTGCCAGCAGCGTCGGACTGGATTTACCCTACGAGCAGTACTTC

d_call: NA
j_call: TRBJ2-5
clone_size: few
v_call: TRBV10-1
cdr3_length: 12
cdr3_aa: CASSDGLETQYF
cdr3_nt: TGCGCCAGCAGTGACGGTTTGGAGACCCAGTACTTC

d_call: NA
j_call: TRBJ2-1
clone_size: NA
v_call: TRBV11-2
cdr3_length: 14
cdr3_aa: CASSLGLANNEQFF
cdr3_nt: TGTGCCAGCAGCTTAGGTCTAGCGAACAATGAGCAGTTCTTC

d_call: TRBD2
j_call: TRBJ2-2
clone_size: few
v_call: TRBV7-9
cdr3_length: 16
cdr3_aa: CASSHTGTSGPGELFF
cdr3_nt: TGTGCCAGCAGCCACACCGGGACTAGCGGACCCGGGGAGCTGTTTTTT

d_call: TRBD1
j_call: TRBJ2-2
clone_size: NA
v_call: TRBV5-6
cdr3_length: 15
cdr3_aa: CASSVRDRDTGELFF
cdr3_nt: TGTGCCAGCAGCGTCCGGGACAGGGACACCGGGGAGCTGTTTTTT